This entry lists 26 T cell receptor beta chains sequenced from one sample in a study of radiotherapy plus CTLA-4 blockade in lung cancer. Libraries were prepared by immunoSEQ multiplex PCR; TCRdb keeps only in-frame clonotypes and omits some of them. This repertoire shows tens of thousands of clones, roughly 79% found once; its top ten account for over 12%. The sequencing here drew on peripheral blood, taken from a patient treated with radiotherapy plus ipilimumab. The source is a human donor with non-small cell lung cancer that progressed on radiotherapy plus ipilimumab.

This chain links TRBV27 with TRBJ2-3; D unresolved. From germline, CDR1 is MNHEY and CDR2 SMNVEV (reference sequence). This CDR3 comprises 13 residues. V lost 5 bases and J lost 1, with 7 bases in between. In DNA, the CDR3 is TGTGCCAGCAGTCCCCTCGGCACAGATACGCAGTATTTT. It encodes CASSPLGTDTQYF.

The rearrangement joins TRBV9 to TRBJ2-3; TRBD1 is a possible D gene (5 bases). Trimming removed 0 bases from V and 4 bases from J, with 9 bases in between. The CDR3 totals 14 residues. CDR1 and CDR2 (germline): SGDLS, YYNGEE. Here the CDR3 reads CASSVGGHADTQYF. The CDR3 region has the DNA TGTGCCAGCAGCGTAGGGGGCCACGCAGATACGCAGTATTTT.

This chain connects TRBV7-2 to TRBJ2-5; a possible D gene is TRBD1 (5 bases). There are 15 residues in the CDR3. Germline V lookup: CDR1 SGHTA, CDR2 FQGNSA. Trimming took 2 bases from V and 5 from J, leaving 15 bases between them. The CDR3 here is CASSLNLQGGETQYF. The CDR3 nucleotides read TGTGCCAGCAGCTTAAACCTCCAGGGTGGGGAGACCCAGTACTTC.

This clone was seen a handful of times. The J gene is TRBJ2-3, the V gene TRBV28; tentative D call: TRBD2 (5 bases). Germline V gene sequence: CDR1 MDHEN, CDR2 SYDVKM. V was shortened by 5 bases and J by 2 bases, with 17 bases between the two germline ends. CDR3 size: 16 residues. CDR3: CASSPGVAFPTDTQYF. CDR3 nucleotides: TGTGCCAGCAGTCCCGGGGTAGCCTTCCCCACAGATACGCAGTATTTT. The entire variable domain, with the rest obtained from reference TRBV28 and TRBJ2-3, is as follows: DVKVTQSSRYLVKRTGEKVFLECVQDMDHENMFWYRQDPGLGLRLIYFSYDVKMKEKGDIPEGYSVSREKKERFSLILESASTNQTSMYLCASSPGVAFPTDTQYFGPGTRLTVL.

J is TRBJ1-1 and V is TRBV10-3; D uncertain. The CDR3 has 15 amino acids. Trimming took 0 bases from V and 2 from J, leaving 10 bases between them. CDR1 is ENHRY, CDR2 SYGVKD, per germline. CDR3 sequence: CAISESLSLNTEAFF. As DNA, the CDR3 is TGTGCCATCAGTGAGTCTCTGAGTTTAAACACTGAAGCTTTCTTT.

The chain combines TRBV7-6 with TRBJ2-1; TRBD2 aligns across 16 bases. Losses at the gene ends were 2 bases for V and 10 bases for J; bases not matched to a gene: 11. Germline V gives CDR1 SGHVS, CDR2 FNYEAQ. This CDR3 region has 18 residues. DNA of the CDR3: TGTGCCAGCAGCTTACCGGCGGGACTAGCGGGGGGGAAGCTAGAGCAGTTCTTC. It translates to CASSLPAGLAGGKLEQFF.

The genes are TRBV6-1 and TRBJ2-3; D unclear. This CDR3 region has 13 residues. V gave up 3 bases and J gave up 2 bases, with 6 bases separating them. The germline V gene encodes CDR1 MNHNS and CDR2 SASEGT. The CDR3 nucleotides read TGTGCCAGCAGTGATCTTAACACAGATACGCAGTATTTT. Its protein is CASSDLNTDTQYF.

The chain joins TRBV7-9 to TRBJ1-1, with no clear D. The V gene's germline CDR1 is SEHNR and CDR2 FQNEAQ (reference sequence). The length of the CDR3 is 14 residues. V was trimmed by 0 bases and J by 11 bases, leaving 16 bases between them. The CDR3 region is CASSLASSSPRAFF. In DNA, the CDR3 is TGTGCCAGCAGCTTAGCGTCATCCTCTCCGAGGGCTTTCTTT.

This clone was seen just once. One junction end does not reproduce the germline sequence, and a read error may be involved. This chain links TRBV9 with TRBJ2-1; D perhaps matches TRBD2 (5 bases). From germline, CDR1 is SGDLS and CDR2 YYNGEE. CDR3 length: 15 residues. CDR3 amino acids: CTSSISGGSYNEQFF. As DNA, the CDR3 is TGTACCAGCAGCATATCTGGAGGTTCCTACAATGAGCAGTTCTTC. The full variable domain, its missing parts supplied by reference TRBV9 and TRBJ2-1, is DSGVTQTPKHLITATGQRVTLRCSPRSGDLSVYWYQQSLDQGLQFLIQYYNGEERAKGNILERFSAQQFPDLHSELNLSSLELGDSALYFCTSSISGGSYNEQFFGPGTRLTVL.

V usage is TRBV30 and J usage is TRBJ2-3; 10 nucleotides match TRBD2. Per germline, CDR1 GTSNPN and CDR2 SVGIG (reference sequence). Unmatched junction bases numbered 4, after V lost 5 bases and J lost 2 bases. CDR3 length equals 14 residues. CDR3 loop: CAWASGGLTDTQYF. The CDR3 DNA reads TGTGCCTGGGCTAGCGGGGGCCTCACAGATACGCAGTATTTT.

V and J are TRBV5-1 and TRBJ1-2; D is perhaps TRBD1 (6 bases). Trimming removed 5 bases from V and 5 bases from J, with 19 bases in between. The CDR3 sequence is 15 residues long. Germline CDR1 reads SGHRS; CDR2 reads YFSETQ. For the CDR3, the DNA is TGCGCCAGCAGGGATGACTCTGGGGGGCGATATGGCTACACCTTC. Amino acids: CASRDDSGGRYGYTF.

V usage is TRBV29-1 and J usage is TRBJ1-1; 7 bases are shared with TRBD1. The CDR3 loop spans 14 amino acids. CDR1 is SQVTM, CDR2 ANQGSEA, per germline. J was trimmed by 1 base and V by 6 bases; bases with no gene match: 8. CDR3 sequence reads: CSVRGTDQNTEAFF. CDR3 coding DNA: TGCAGCGTCCGTGGGACAGACCAGAACACTGAAGCTTTCTTT.

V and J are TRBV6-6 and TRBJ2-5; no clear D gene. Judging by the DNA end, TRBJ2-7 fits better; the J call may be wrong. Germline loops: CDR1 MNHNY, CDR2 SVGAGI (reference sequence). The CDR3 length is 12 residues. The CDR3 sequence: CASSPDVHEQYF. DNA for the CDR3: TGTGCCAGCAGCCCGGACGTGCACGAGCAGTACTTC.

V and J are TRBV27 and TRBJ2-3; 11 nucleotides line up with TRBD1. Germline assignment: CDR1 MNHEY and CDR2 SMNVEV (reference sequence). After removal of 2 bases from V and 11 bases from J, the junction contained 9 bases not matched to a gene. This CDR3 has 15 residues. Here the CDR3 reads CASSLGTGGPQEQYF. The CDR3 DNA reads TGTGCCAGCAGTTTAGGGACAGGGGGTCCTCAAGAGCAGTATTTT.

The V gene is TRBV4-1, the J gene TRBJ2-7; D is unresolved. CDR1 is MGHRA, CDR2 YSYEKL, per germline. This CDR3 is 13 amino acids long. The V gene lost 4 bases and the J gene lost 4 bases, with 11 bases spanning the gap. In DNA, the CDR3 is TGCGCCAGCAGCCCTCCAGAGGCGTACGAGCAGTACTTC. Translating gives CASSPPEAYEQYF.

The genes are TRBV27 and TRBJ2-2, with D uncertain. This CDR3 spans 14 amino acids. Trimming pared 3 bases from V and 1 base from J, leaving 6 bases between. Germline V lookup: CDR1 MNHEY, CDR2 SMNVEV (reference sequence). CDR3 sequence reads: CASSFTMNTGELFF. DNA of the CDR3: TGTGCCAGCAGTTTCACGATGAACACCGGGGAGCTGTTTTTT.

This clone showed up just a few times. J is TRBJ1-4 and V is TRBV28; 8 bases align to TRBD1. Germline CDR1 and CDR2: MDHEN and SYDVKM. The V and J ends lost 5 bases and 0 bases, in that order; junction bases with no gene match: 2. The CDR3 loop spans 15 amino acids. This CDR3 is CASSADRATNEKLFF. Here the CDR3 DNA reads TGTGCCAGCAGTGCGGACAGGGCAACTAATGAAAAACTGTTTTTT.

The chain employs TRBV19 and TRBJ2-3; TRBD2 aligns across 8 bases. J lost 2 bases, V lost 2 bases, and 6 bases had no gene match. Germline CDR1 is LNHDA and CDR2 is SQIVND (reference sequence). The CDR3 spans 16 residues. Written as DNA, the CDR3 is TGTGCCAGTAGTATACGGGCGGGGGGTCTCACAGATACGCAGTATTTT. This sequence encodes CASSIRAGGLTDTQYF.

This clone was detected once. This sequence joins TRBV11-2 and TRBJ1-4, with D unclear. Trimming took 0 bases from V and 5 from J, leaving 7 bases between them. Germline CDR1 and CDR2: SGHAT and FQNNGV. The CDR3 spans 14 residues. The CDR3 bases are TGTGCCAGCAGCTTAGAGGGTAGCAATGAAAAACTGTTTTTT. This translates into CASSLEGSNEKLFF.

The CDR3 DNA reads as TGTGCCAGTAGTTCGGGACAGGCGAGCTCCTACGAGCAGTACTTC. Translated: CASSSGQASSYEQYF. V gene TRBV19 combines with J gene TRBJ2-5, with 8 bases lining up with TRBD1. The last part of the DNA fits TRBJ2-7 better; the J call may be wrong. Germline V gives CDR1 LNHDA, CDR2 SQIVND (reference sequence). The CDR3 has 15 residues.

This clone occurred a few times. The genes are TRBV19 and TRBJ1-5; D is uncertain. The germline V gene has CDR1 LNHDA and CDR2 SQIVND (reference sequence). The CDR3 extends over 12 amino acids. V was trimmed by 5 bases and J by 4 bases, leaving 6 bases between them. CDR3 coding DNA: TGTGCCAGTAGTCCACAGAATCAGCCCCAGCATTTT. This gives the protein CASSPQNQPQHF.

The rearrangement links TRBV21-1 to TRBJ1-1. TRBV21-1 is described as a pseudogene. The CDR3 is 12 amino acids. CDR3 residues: CASSKNGAEAFF. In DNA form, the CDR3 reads TGTGCCAGCAGCAAAAACGGCGCTGAAGCTTTCTTT.

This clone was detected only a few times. DNA for the CDR3: TGTGCCAGCGGATCCCCTAGGGTGGTTGAGCAGTTCTTC. Its translation is CASGSPRVVEQFF. The chain has TRBV7-9 and TRBJ2-1; D is unresolved. Trimming removed 8 bases at V and 9 bases at J, with 17 bases between. CDR1 is SEHNR, CDR2 FQNEAQ, per germline (reference sequence). The CDR3 spans 13 residues.

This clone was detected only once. The CDR3 DNA reads TGTGCCAGCAGTTTAGCGGGCGTCGAGCAGTACTTC. This codes for CASSLAGVEQYF. This chain uses TRBV28 with TRBJ2-7; possibly TRBD2 for D (5 bases). This CDR3 comprises 12 residues. V was pared by 2 bases and J by 6 bases, with 8 bases between. Germline CDR1 is MDHEN and CDR2 is SYDVKM.

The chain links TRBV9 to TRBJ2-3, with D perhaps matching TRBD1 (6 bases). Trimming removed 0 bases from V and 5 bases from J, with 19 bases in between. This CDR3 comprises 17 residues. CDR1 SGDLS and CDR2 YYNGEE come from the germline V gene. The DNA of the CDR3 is TGTGCCAGCAGCGTAGGAGCTCAACGATTGGGACAAGATACGCAGTATTTT. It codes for CASSVGAQRLGQDTQYF.

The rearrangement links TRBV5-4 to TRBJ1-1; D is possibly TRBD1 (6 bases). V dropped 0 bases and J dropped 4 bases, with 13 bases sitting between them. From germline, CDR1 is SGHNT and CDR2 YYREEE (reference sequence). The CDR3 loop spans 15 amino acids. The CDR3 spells CASSLVGGAGTEAFF. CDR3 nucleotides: TGTGCCAGCAGCTTGGTCGGGGGGGCCGGCACTGAAGCTTTCTTT. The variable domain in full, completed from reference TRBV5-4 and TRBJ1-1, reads ETGVTQSPTHLIKTRGQQVTLRCSSQSGHNTVSWYQQALGQGPQFIFQYYREEENGRGNFPPRFSGLQFPNYSSELNVNALELDDSALYLCASSLVGGAGTEAFFGQGTRLTVV.